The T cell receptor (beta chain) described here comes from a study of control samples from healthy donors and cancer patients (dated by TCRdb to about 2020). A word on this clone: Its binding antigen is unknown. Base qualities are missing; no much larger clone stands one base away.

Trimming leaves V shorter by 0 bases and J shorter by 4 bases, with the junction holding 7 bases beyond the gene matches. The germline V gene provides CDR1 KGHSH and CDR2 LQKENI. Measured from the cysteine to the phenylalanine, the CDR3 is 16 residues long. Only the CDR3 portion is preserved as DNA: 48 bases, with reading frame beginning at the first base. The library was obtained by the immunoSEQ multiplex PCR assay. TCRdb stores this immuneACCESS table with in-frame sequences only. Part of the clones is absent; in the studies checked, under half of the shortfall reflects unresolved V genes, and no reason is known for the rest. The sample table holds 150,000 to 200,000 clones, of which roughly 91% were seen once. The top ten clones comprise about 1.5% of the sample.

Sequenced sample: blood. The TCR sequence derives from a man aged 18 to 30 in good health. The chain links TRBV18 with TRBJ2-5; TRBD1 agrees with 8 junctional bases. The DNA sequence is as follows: TGTGCCAGCTCACCACCCCCAGGGGGCCAGAGAGAGACCCAGTACTTC. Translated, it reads CASSPPPGGQRETQYF.